This is a list of T cell receptor beta chains from one sample in a study of blood T cell repertoires in COVID-19. Profiled with immunoSEQ multiplex PCR; TCRdb holds only in-frame clones, not every one. There are roughly 70,000 clones in the sample; less than 95% occur only once, and under 0.6% lies in the top ten. The sample taken for sequencing was peripheral blood. Every receptor here comes from a man between 45 and 60 years old with COVID-19, enrolled during active disease. The CDR3 runs from the conserved cysteine through the conserved F or W. The order of the fields is clone size, J gene, D gene, V gene, CDR3 protein, CDR3 DNA. A D gene is named only where the DNA matches it firmly. Clone size is given for some rows only: seen once, a few or many times, or a class if the clone is expanded.

>.|TRBJ2-7|TRBD2|TRBV11-3
CASSLDLTSAQYF
TGTGCCAGCAGCTTAGATCTTACTAGCGCGCAGTACTTC
>.|TRBJ2-2|TRBD1|TRBV7-9
CASTLTWTGGELFF
TGTGCCAGCACGCTAACCTGGACAGGGGGCGAGTTGTTTTTT
>.|TRBJ2-1|.|TRBV2
CASSEPVYEQFF
TGTGCCAGCAGTGAACCTGTCTATGAGCAGTTCTTC
>.|TRBJ1-1|TRBD1|TRBV25-1
CASRTGLGAPLSEAFF
TGTGCCAGCAGGACAGGGCTTGGGGCCCCCTTATCGGAAGCTTTCTTT
>.|TRBJ2-5|TRBD2|TRBV5-8
CASSLGSASGQETQYF
TGTGCCAGCAGCTTGGGGTCAGCTAGCGGCCAAGAGACCCAGTACTTC
>.|TRBJ2-5|TRBD1|TRBV7-8
CASSLQGQAEETQYF
TGTGCCAGCAGCCTACAAGGACAGGCGGAAGAGACCCAGTACTTC
>.|TRBJ1-1|.|TRBV5-1
CASSRPDSGDTEAFF
TGCGCCAGCAGCCGGCCCGACTCCGGGGACACTGAAGCTTTCTTT
>.|TRBJ1-1|.|TRBV5-1
CASSLDTSTEAFF
TGCGCCAGCAGCTTGGACACGTCCACTGAAGCTTTCTTT
>.|TRBJ2-7|TRBD1|TRBV28
CASTPGQSYEQYF
TGTGCCAGCACCCCGGGACAGAGCTACGAGCAGTACTTC
>.|TRBJ2-7|.|TRBV5-1
CASSTDTARYF
TGCGCCAGCAGCACTGACACTGCCCGTTACTTC
>.|TRBJ1-3|.|TRBV18
CASSPPGTPGGNTIYF
TGTGCCAGCTCACCACCGGGCACCCCTGGCGGAAACACCATATATTTT
>.|TRBJ2-3|TRBD2|TRBV18
CASSLIAAGGRTDTQYF
TGTGCCAGCTCACTAATAGCTGCGGGAGGTCGGACAGATACGCAGTATTTT
>few|TRBJ2-7|TRBD1|TRBV30
CAWSGDRGGFYEQYF
TGTGCCTGGAGCGGCGACAGGGGCGGGTTCTACGAGCAGTACTTC
>.|TRBJ2-5|.|TRBV5-1
CASSLDGRQETQYF
TGCGCCAGCAGCTTGGACGGGAGACAAGAGACCCAGTACTTC
>.|TRBJ1-5|.|TRBV2
CASSEAERAGGQPQHF
TGTGCCAGCAGTGAAGCGGAAAGGGCAGGAGGTCAACCCCAGCATTTT
>.|TRBJ1-1|TRBD1|TRBV4-1
CASSQDGTGISTEAFF
TGCGCCAGCAGCCAAGATGGGACAGGGATAAGCACTGAAGCTTTCTTT
>.|TRBJ1-6|.|TRBV7-9
CASSLGPPPAVRPLHF
TGTGCCAGCAGCTTAGGTCCCCCTCCGGCGGTTCGTCCCCTCCACTTT